This entry describes one T cell receptor (beta chain). The data originate from a study of blood T cell repertoires in COVID-19. On the study more broadly: From T cells, B-cell-depleted T cells, or PBMCs came the material, which was cDNA or gDNA.

Using immunoSEQ multiplex PCR, the repertoire was profiled, and TCRdb retains in-frame clones only, with some absent. This table has 200,000 to 300,000 clones, 65% to 90% appearing once. Trimming at V came to 5 bases and at J to 5 bases, leaving 4 bases not matched to a gene. The germline CDR1 and CDR2 sequences are SNHLY and FYNNEI. This CDR3 has 16 amino acids. The sequence derives from a man aged 25-45 years with active or convalescent COVID-19. The chain combines TRBV2 with TRBJ2-2; 14 nucleotides line up with TRBD2. The sample taken for sequencing was peripheral blood. The CDR3 loop is CASSQGLAGGTGELFF. For the CDR3, the DNA is TGTGCCAGCAGTCAAGGACTAGCGGGGGGAACCGGGGAGCTGTTTTTT.